The following is a TCR beta chain sequence with its context. Its matching antigen is unknown. The CDR3 sequence is 14 residues long. V trimming: 2 bases; J trimming: 5 bases; junction bases outside the gene matches: 6. Germline loops: CDR1 SGHVS, CDR2 FNYEAQ. Normal lung sampling was at least 3 cm from the tumour, as distant as possible. Template was genomic DNA from frozen, unsorted single-cell suspensions. The sample originates from a study of immune cell composition in non-small cell lung cancer. The overall study: Lung adenocarcinoma or squamous carcinoma made up most tumours. Study results and limitations: Squamous carcinomas (approximately 75%) more often had tumour-associated clones >0.5% than adenocarcinomas (roughly 35%).

The method was immunoSEQ multiplex PCR; TCRdb's version includes in-frame clones alone and lacks a portion of them. The sample yields roughly 5,800 clones, 87% seen once. Sample: non-adjacent lung tissue. This clonotype originated in a human donor with non-small cell lung cancer. The chain has TRBV7-6 and TRBJ2-7; 7 bases agree with TRBD2. Here the CDR3 DNA reads TGTGCCAGCAGCTTATTCGCGGGAGTCCACGAGCAGTACTTC. Translation gives CASSLFAGVHEQYF.